This TCR beta chain was sequenced for a study of shared clonotypes between healthy human individuals. Study results and limitations: Sample collection involved blood only; tissue repertoires are likely different.

V lost 7 bases, J lost 4 bases, and 22 bases lay in between. This CDR3 is built from 15 residues. In germline, CDR1 is SQVTM, CDR2 ANQGSEA. Comments on this clone: No antigen is known for it.

The study enrolled healthy HIV-negative adults without recent acute infections or vaccinations as donors. The repertoire was sequenced with immunoSEQ multiplex PCR; TCRdb's copy has only in-frame clones and lacks some. Of hundreds of thousands of clones in the sample, roughly 79% were seen once. The rearrangement uses TRBV29-1 and TRBJ1-1; TRBD1 is a possible D gene (5 bases). The sequence came from a woman aged 40 to 50 in good health. Some clones in this sample may be carry-over from other donors' samples. Sequencing input: PBMCs. CDR3 sequence: CSGTSGWAMGTEAFF. CDR3 bases: TGCAGCGGGACTTCAGGGTGGGCAATGGGCACTGAAGCTTTCTTT.